The 15 T cell receptor beta chains given below trace back to one sample, sequenced in a study of shared clonotypes between healthy human individuals (TCRdb year 2020). The library was produced with the immunoSEQ multiplex PCR assay. TCRdb carries this immuneACCESS record with in-frame sequences only. Its versions omit some clonotypes, under half of them owing to an unresolved V gene in the studies checked, with the rest unexplained. Recorded for this sample are around 500,000 clones; about 72% of them occurred a single time. The ten largest clones take up more than 10% of the sample. The sample was PBMCs. Receptors originate from a middle-aged woman in good health. Some clones in this sample may be carry-over from other donors' samples.

The rearrangement links TRBV6-6 to TRBJ2-7; a possible D gene is TRBD2 (5 bases). V was shortened by 4 bases and J by 0 bases, with 10 bases between the two germline ends. CDR1 is MNHNY and CDR2 is SVGAGI in the germline V gene (reference sequence). CDR3 size: 14 residues. CDR3 sequence (DNA): TGTGCCAGCAGTTCCCCCGGGGTCTCCTACGAGCAGTACTTC. Residues: CASSSPGVSYEQYF.

The CDR3 region is CASSKLYPGLASANTGELFF. CDR3 DNA sequence: TGTGCCAGCAGTAAACTATATCCGGGACTAGCCTCAGCGAACACCGGGGAGCTGTTTTTT. This chain uses TRBV28 with TRBJ2-2, with 9 bases aligning to TRBD2. The J segment lost 0 bases and the V segment lost 5 bases, leaving 16 bases of the junction unmatched. Germline CDR1 reads MDHEN; CDR2 reads SYDVKM. The CDR3 runs to 20 residues.

V is TRBV28 and J is TRBJ2-7; 9 bases line up with TRBD2. Germline V gene lookup returns CDR1 MDHEN and CDR2 SYDVKM. With V trimmed by 6 bases and J by 4 bases, 1 base remained unmatched. There are 12 residues in the CDR3. The chain's CDR3 is CASSTSGYEQYF. As DNA, the CDR3 is TGTGCCAGCAGCACTAGCGGGTACGAGCAGTACTTC.

This rearrangement joins TRBV10-3 to TRBJ1-6, with D possibly matching TRBD1 (6 bases). Germline V gene lookup returns CDR1 ENHRY and CDR2 SYGVKD. Trimming took 6 bases from V and 5 from J, leaving 17 bases between them. The CDR3 length is 16 residues. The CDR3 sequence is CAIRGGAGRDNSPLHF. CDR3 coding DNA: TGTGCCATCAGAGGGGGGGCAGGACGAGATAATTCACCCCTCCACTTT.

This chain joins TRBV6-6 and TRBJ2-7, with TRBD2 identical over 7 bases. This CDR3 has 14 residues. Germline V gene data show CDR1 as MNHNY and CDR2 as SVGAGI (reference sequence). Trimming removed 4 bases from V and 6 bases from J; junction bases left unmatched: 9. This chain's CDR3 is CASSWGGRAAEQYF. In DNA form, the CDR3 reads TGTGCCAGCAGTTGGGGGGGGAGGGCCGCCGAGCAGTACTTC.

Written as DNA, the CDR3 is TGTGCCAGCAGCGGTGAGGTGGGAGCCCCCTACGAGCAGTACTTC. Protein sequence: CASSGEVGAPYEQYF. The J gene is TRBJ2-7, the V gene TRBV9, with D possibly TRBD2 on 5 matching bases. Trimming stripped 3 bases from V and 2 bases from J, with 15 bases between. The CDR3 is 15 amino acids. Germline V gives CDR1 SGDLS, CDR2 YYNGEE.

DNA of the CDR3: TGTGCCAGCAGCTTGGGACAGGGGGCCTACACCGGGGAGCTGTTTTTT. Translation gives CASSLGQGAYTGELFF. The chain has TRBV5-8 and TRBJ2-2, with TRBD1 matching over 10 bases. V lost 0 bases to trimming and J lost 3 bases; unmatched junction nucleotides: 2. Germline V gene data show CDR1 as SGHTS and CDR2 as YDEGEE. The CDR3 contains 16 residues.

This clone was detected a few times. The chain recombines TRBV2 with TRBJ2-1; D is unresolved. Germline V gene data show CDR1 as SNHLY and CDR2 as FYNNEI. Trimming stripped 0 bases from V and 12 bases from J, with 9 bases between. CDR3 size: 12 residues. The CDR3 DNA reads TGTGCCAGCAGTGAAGCGCTTCAGGCGCAGTTCTTC. Encoded protein: CASSEALQAQFF.

The rearrangement joins TRBV19 to TRBJ2-7, with D possibly being TRBD1 (6 bases). This CDR3 has 16 residues. Germline V gene data show CDR1 as LNHDA and CDR2 as SQIVND (reference sequence). Trimming pared 6 bases from V and 5 bases from J, leaving 23 bases between. The CDR3 nucleotides read TGTGCCAGTAGCCCTTATGGCCAGGGGAGTTTGAACGAGCAGTACTTC. Its protein is CASSPYGQGSLNEQYF.

The V gene is TRBV6-5, the J gene TRBJ2-7; 9 bases fit TRBD2. V was clipped by 6 bases and J by 2 bases; unmatched bases: 5. Germline lookup yields CDR1 MNHEY and CDR2 SVGAGI. The CDR3 length is 14 residues. Here the CDR3 reads CASSRLAVPYEQYF. CDR3 in DNA: TGTGCCAGCAGCCGACTAGCGGTCCCCTACGAGCAGTACTTC.

The chain uses TRBV4-2 and TRBJ2-3; 11 bases map to TRBD2. The CDR3 consists of 17 residues. V shed 0 bases, J shed 6 bases, and the junction held 8 bases outside the gene matches. CDR1 LGHNA and CDR2 YNFKEQ come from the germline V gene. CDR3 nucleotides: TGTGCCAGCAGCCAAGATCCCACTAGCGGGAGTTTCGATACGCAGTATTTT. Its translation is CASSQDPTSGSFDTQYF.

The chain employs TRBV28 and TRBJ2-7, with 8 bases lining up with TRBD1. Germline V gene lookup returns CDR1 MDHEN and CDR2 SYDVKM. V was clipped by 6 bases and J by 5 bases; unmatched bases: 15. The CDR3 totals 16 residues. The CDR3 loop is CASSGQGSSGLDEQYF. CDR3 bases: TGTGCCAGCAGCGGACAGGGTAGTTCTGGGCTTGACGAGCAGTACTTC.

The V gene is TRBV9, the J gene TRBJ1-1, with D hard to call. This CDR3 spans 12 amino acids. Between the trimmed V and J ends, which lost 3 bases and 7 bases, there was a span of 10 bases. Germline V CDR1 and CDR2: SGDLS, YYNGEE. The CDR3 sequence: CASSGYVGEAFF. In nucleotides, the CDR3 is TGTGCCAGCAGCGGCTACGTGGGTGAAGCTTTCTTT. The entire variable domain, with the rest obtained from reference TRBV9 and TRBJ1-1, is as follows: DSGVTQTPKHLITATGQRVTLRCSPRSGDLSVYWYQQSLDQGLQFLIQYYNGEERAKGNILERFSAQQFPDLHSELNLSSLELGDSALYFCASSGYVGEAFFGQGTRLTVV.

The V call is TRBV9, the J call TRBJ2-3, with D perhaps TRBD2 (6 bases). The CDR3 has 15 amino acids. V lost 4 bases, J lost 3 bases, and 15 bases lay in between. The germline V gene encodes CDR1 SGDLS and CDR2 YYNGEE. This CDR3 reads CASSLVGGLTDTQYF. The DNA for the CDR3 is TGTGCCAGCAGCTTAGTGGGGGGTTTGACAGATACGCAGTATTTT.

This clone was seen more than once but under ten times. The J gene is TRBJ1-2, the V gene TRBV30, with D perhaps matching TRBD1 (5 bases). V shed 1 base and J shed 3 bases, with 12 bases lying between them. Germline V CDR1 and CDR2: GTSNPN, SVGIG (reference sequence). This CDR3 contains 14 residues. The chain's CDR3 is CAWSEAGPDYGYTF. The CDR3 DNA is TGTGCCTGGAGTGAGGCAGGGCCAGACTATGGCTACACCTTC.